Listed below are T cell receptor beta chains from one sample, sequenced in a study of blood T cell repertoires in COVID-19. Sequencing was performed with immunoSEQ multiplex PCR; in TCRdb, only in-frame clones are kept and a portion is missing. The table lists about 300,000 clones, 86% of them singletons, with roughly 3% in the top ten. Sequenced material: PBMCs or T cells enriched from blood (not recorded which). The receptors originated from a woman in her late teens or twenties who had recovered from COVID-19. CDR3s include the opening cysteine and the closing phenylalanine or tryptophan.

J | V | CDR3
TRBJ1-2 | TRBV7-9 | CASSPQSGLRYGYTF
TRBJ2-7 | TRBV28 | CASSSGTGTYEQYF
TRBJ2-1 | TRBV4-1 | CASSQDERARLYNEQFF
TRBJ2-1 | TRBV6-1 | CASSDPGLAGSLRYNEQFF
TRBJ1-1 | TRBV30 | CAWSVGAQTEAFF
TRBJ1-1 | TRBV5-1 | CASSSRDRGGNTEAFF
TRBJ2-5 | TRBV5-4 | CASSGTSGGAYRETQYF
TRBJ2-3 | TRBV4-1 | CASSQDLPGGGANTQYF
TRBJ1-4 | TRBV23-1 | CASSPRQVGWDEKLFF
TRBJ2-7 | TRBV30 | CAWSVGPSYRSYEQYF
TRBJ1-1 | TRBV28 | CASSAIRTGNTEAFF
TRBJ1-6 | TRBV13 | CASSSPAPGGHLHF
TRBJ2-5 | TRBV7-2 | CASSAESGQETQYF
TRBJ2-7 | TRBV7-2 | CASSLGGGAGYEQYF
TRBJ2-1 | TRBV7-3 | CASSLRGQGANDEQFF
TRBJ2-5 | TRBV27 | CASRPEGGFETQYF
TRBJ1-4 | TRBV27 | CASRFTGVGEKLFF
TRBJ2-1 | TRBV10-3 | CAISRLSTYNEQFF
TRBJ1-4 | TRBV19 | CASSLRAWRNEKLFF
TRBJ1-2 | TRBV23-1 | CASRGTGGRGYTF
TRBJ2-5 | TRBV28 | CASSPTSGGYQETQYF
TRBJ2-5 | TRBV29-1 | CSVVTRTGGGETQYF
TRBJ2-5 | TRBV3-1/TRBV3-2 | CASSQDGREGETQYF
TRBJ1-4 | TRBV7-8 | CASSAFYRGDREKLFF
TRBJ1-5 | TRBV28 | CASQPGLIGQPQHF
TRBJ2-7 | TRBV11-2 | CASSLETGRYEQYF
TRBJ2-1 | TRBV5-1 | CASSFRQGLYNEQFF
TRBJ2-5 | TRBV28 | CASSPAGTPQETQYF
TRBJ2-5 | TRBV4-3 | CASSQDTAGAQETQYF
TRBJ2-2 | TRBV19 | CASNRLNTGELFF
TRBJ2-1 | TRBV11-2 | CASSLGLAGGAVGEQFF
TRBJ1-6 | TRBV18 | CASANRDRDSPLHF
TRBJ1-1 | TRBV7-9 | CASRQQGGRSTEAFF
TRBJ1-4 | TRBV4-1 | CASSQEGTGNEKLFF
TRBJ1-5 | TRBV27 | CASSLGGLQPQHF
TRBJ1-1 | TRBV19 | CASSIQGVYSEAFF
TRBJ2-5 | TRBV5-7 | CASSLRGIAGGKETQYF
TRBJ2-7 | TRBV6-6 | CASSYGTGEDEQYF
TRBJ1-6 | TRBV7-2 | CASSLRFQGGGGSPLHF
TRBJ1-3 | TRBV12-3/TRBV12-4 | CASTGWIDTIYF
TRBJ2-7 | TRBV11-2 | CASSLGGNSYEQYF
TRBJ1-5 | TRBV6-6 | CASSLEGDTYYSNQPQHF
TRBJ2-2 | TRBV6-5 | CASRADRANTGELFF
TRBJ2-5 | TRBV3-1/TRBV3-2 | CASSHGTSWETQYF
TRBJ2-6 | TRBV19 | CASSSDRGLFFGANVLTF
TRBJ1-1 | TRBV7-2 | CASSLGAGGQMNTEAFF
TRBJ2-7 | TRBV3-1/TRBV3-2 | CASSPLEGQSSYEQYF
TRBJ1-4 | TRBV18 | CASSPGQDNEKLFF
TRBJ1-1 | TRBV10-2 | CASGWGVNTEAFF
TRBJ2-1 | TRBV6-5 | CASSPTLGTSGIQFF
TRBJ1-1 | TRBV11-3 | CASSATRGRNTEAFF
TRBJ2-1 | TRBV28 | CASLSTSGYNEQFF
TRBJ1-2 | TRBV7-9 | CASSPLDRGDGYTF
TRBJ1-5 | TRBV4-3 | CASSRDRGQGQPQHF
TRBJ1-1 | TRBV11-2 | CASRITGRSNTEAFF
TRBJ1-5 | TRBV27 | CASSFSGGQGGINQPQHF
TRBJ2-7 | TRBV28 | CASSLVRGSDEQYF